This TCR beta chain comes out of a study of shared clonotypes between healthy human individuals. The CDR3 length is 16 residues. Trimming took off 0 bases at V and 0 bases at J, with 8 bases between the two ends. CDR1 and CDR2 from the germline V gene are MNHNS and SASEGT. Sequencing was performed with immunoSEQ multiplex PCR; in TCRdb, only in-frame clones are kept and a portion is missing. The sample shows about 2 million clones, roughly 95% of them seen only once. This chain links TRBV6-1 with TRBJ1-4; D uncertain. This clonotype originated in a man younger than 35 in good health. Sequenced: naive CD4+ T cells sorted from blood. Subset noted: CD45RA+ positively selected. CDR3 in DNA: TGTGCCAGCAGTGAAGCGGGCGGTTCAACTAATGAAAAACTGTTTTTT. Translated: CASSEAGGSTNEKLFF.